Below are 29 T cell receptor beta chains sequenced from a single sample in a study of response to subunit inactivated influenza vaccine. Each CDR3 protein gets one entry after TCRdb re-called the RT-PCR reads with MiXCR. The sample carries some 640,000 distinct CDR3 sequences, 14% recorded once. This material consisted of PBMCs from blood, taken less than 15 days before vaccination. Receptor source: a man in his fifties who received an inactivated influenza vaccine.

In nucleotides, the CDR3 is TGTGCCACCAGTGATTTGGGACCCGGGACAGGGAGGGAGACCCAGTACTTC. It is translated as CATSDLGPGTGRETQYF. V gene TRBV24-1 combines with J gene TRBJ2-5; 9 nucleotides line up with TRBD1. CDR3 length equals 17 residues. Germline V gives CDR1 KGHDR, CDR2 SFDVKD. The V and J ends lost 0 bases and 5 bases, in that order; junction bases with no gene match: 9.

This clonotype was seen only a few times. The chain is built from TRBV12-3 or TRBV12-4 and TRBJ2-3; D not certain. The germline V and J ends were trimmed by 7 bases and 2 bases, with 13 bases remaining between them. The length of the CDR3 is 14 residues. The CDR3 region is CASTTLLNTDTQYF. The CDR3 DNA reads TGTGCCAGCACCACCTTGCTAAACACAGATACGCAGTATTTT.

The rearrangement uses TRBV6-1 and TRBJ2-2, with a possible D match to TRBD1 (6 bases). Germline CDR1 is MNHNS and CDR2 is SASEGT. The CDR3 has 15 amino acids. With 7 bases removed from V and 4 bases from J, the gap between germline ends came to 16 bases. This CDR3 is CASKAQGRVTGELFF. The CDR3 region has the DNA TGTGCCAGCAAAGCGCAGGGGCGGGTCACCGGGGAGCTGTTTTTT.

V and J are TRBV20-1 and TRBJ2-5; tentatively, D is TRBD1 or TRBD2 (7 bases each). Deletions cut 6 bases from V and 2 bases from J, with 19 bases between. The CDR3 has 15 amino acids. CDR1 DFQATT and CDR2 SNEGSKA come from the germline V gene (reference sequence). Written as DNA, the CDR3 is TGCAGTGCCCGCAGGGGGACTAACCTTCAAGAGACCCAGTACTTC. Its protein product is CSARRGTNLQETQYF.

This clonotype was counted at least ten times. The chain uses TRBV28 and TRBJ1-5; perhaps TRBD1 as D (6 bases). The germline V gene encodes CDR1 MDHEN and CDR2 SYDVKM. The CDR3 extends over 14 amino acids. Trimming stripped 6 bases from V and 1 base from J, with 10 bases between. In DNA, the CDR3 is TGTGCCAGCAGGACGGGGGCGAGCAATCAGCCCCAGCATTTT. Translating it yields CASRTGASNQPQHF.

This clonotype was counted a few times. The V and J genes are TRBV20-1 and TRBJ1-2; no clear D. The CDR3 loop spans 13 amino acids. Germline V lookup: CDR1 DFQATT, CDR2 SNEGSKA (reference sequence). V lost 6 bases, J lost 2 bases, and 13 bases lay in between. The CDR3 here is CSARHQANYGYTF. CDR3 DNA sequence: TGCAGTGCCCGACACCAGGCGAACTATGGCTACACCTTC.

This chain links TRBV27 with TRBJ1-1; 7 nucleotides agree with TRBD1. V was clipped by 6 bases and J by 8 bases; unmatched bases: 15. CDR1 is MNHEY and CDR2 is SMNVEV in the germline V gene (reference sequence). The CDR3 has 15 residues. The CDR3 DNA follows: TGTGCCAGCAGCTCGTTAGGGAGGACAGGCCAGGAAGCTTTCTTT. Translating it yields CASSSLGRTGQEAFF.

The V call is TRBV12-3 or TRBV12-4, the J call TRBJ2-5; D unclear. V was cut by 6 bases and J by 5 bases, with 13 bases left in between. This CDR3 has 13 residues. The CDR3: CASRNTRAETQYF. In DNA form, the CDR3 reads TGTGCCAGCAGAAATACCCGGGCGGAGACCCAGTACTTC.

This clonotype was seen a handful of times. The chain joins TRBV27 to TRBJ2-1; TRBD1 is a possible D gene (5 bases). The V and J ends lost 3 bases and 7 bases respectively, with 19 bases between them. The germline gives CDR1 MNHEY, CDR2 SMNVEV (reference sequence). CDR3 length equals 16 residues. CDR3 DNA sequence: TGTGCCAGCAGTTTTATCTCGTCAGGCCCAGGGAATGAGCAGTTCTTC. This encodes CASSFISSGPGNEQFF.

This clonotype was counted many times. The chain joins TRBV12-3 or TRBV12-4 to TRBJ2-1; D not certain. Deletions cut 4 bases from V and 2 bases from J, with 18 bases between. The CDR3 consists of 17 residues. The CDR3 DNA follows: TGTGCCAGCAGTTCGGTTCGAACAGAGACTCCCTACAATGAGCAGTTCTTC. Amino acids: CASSSVRTETPYNEQFF.

CDR3 loop: CASSMGDYRYEQYF. The CDR3, as DNA: TGCGCCAGCAGCATGGGAGACTACCGGTACGAGCAGTACTTC. The rearrangement uses TRBV5-1 and TRBJ2-7; a weak D match, TRBD2 (5 bases). This CDR3 spans 14 amino acids. Germline V gives CDR1 SGHRS, CDR2 YFSETQ. Trimming took 4 bases from V and 4 from J, leaving 15 bases between them.

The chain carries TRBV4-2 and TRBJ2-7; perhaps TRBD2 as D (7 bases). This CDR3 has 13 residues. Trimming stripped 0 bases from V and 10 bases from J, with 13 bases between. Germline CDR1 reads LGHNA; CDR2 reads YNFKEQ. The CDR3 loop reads CASSQEGGGEQYF. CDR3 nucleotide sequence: TGTGCCAGCAGCCAAGAGGGAGGGGGGGAACAGTACTTC.

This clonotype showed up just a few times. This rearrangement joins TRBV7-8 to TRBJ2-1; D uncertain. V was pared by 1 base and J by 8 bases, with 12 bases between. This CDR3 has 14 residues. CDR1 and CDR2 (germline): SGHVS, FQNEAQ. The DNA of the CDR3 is TGTGCCAGCAGCTTAGTTGGAGCTGGGCATGAGCAGTTCTTC. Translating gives CASSLVGAGHEQFF.

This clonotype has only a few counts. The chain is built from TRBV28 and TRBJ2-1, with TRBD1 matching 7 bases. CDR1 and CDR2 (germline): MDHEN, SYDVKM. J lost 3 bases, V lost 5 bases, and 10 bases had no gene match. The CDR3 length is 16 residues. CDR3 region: CASSQRDRIFYNEQFF. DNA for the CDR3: TGTGCCAGCAGTCAAAGGGACAGAATTTTCTACAATGAGCAGTTCTTC.

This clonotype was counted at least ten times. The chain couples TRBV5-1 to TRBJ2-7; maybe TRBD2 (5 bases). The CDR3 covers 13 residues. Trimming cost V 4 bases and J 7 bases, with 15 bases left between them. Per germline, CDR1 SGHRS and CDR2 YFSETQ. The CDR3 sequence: CASSQLATLEQYF. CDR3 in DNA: TGCGCCAGCAGCCAGCTAGCCACTTTAGAGCAGTACTTC.

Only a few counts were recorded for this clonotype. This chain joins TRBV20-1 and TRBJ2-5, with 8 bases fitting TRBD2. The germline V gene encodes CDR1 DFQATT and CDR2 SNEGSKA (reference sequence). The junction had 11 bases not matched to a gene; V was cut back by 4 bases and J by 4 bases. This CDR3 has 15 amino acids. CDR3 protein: CSAIKPGSGRETQYF. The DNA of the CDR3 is TGCAGTGCTATTAAGCCGGGAAGCGGGAGAGAGACCCAGTACTTC.

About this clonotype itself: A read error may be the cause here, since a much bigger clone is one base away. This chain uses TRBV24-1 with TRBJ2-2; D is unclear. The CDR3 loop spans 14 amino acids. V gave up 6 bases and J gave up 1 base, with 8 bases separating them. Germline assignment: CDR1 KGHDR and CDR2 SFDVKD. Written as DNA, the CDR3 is TGTGCCACCAGTTTATCAGGGAACACCGGGGAGCTGTTTTTT. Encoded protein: CATSLSGNTGELFF.

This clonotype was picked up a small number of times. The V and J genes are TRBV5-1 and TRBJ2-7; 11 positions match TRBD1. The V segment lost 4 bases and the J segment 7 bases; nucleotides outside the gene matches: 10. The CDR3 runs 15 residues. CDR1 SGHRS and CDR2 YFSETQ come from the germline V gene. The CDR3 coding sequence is TGCGCCAGCAGCACGGCGGGGACAGGGGGTCGGGAGCAGTACTTC. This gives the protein CASSTAGTGGREQYF.

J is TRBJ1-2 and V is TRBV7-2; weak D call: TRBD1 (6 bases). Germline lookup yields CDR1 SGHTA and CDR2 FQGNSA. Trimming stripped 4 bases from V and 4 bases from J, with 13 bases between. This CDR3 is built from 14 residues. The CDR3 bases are TGTGCCAGCAGCTCAGCAGGGGCCTTCTATGGCTACACCTTC. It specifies CASSSAGAFYGYTF.

This chain's CDR3 is CASSRRQVFDQQFF. CDR3 nucleotide sequence: TGTGCCAGCAGTCGTCGACAGGTTTTCGACCAGCAGTTCTTC. The genes are TRBV12-3 or TRBV12-4 and TRBJ2-1; tentatively, D is TRBD1 (6 bases). V shed 5 bases and J shed 11 bases, with 19 bases lying between them. The CDR3 consists of 14 residues.

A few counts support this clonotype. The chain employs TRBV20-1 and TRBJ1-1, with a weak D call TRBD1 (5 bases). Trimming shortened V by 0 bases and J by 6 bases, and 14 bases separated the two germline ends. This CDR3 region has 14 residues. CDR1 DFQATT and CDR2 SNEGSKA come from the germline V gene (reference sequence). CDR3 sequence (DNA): TGCAGTGCTAGAGAAAGGGGCAAGGGCGCTGAAGCTTTCTTT. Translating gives CSARERGKGAEAFF.

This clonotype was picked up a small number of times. The CDR3 protein is CATSRGSQSNQPQHF. DNA of the CDR3: TGTGCCACCAGCAGAGGATCCCAAAGCAATCAGCCCCAGCATTTT. The rearrangement uses TRBV15 and TRBJ1-5, with D unresolved. Germline CDR1 and CDR2: LNHNV and YYDKDF (reference sequence). The CDR3 contains 15 residues. Between the trimmed V and J ends, which lost 1 base and 1 base, there was a span of 8 bases.

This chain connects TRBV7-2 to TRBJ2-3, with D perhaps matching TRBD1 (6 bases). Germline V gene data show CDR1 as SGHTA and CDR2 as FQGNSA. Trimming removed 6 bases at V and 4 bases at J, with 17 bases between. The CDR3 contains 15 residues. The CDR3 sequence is CASSLSQGRADTQYF. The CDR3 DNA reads TGTGCCAGCAGTCTCTCACAGGGTAGGGCAGATACGCAGTATTTT.

CDR3 nucleotides: TGTGCCAGCAGTCCCTTCGGACAGGGCGGAGAGACCCAGTACTTC. As protein: CASSPFGQGGETQYF. The chain couples TRBV27 to TRBJ2-5; 8 nucleotides agree with TRBD1. With V trimmed by 5 bases and J by 4 bases, 9 bases remained unmatched. This CDR3 spans 15 amino acids. CDR1 MNHEY and CDR2 SMNVEV come from the germline V gene (reference sequence).

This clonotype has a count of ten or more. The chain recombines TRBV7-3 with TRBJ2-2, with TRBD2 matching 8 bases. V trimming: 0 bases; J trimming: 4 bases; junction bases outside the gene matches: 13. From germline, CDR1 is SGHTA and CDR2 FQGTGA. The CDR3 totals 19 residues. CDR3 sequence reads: CASSLTGPWLAGVTGELFF. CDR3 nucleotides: TGTGCCAGCAGCTTAACGGGGCCTTGGCTAGCGGGCGTCACCGGGGAGCTGTTTTTT.

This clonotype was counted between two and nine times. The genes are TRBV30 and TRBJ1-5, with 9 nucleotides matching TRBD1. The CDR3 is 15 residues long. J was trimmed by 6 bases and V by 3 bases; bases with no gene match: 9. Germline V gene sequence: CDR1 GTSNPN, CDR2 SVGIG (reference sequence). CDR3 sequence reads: CAWRAGQGGFQPQHF. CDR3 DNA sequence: TGTGCCTGGAGGGCGGGACAGGGCGGTTTTCAGCCCCAGCATTTT.

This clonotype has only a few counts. CDR3 residues: CASRPTIGRAKYNEQFF. The CDR3 region has the DNA TGTGCCAGCAGGCCAACAATTGGGCGGGCGAAATACAATGAGCAGTTCTTC. V and J are TRBV28 and TRBJ2-1; a possible D gene is TRBD2 (5 bases). Germline CDR1 and CDR2: MDHEN and SYDVKM. CDR3 length: 17 amino acids. Trimming stripped 6 bases from V and 4 bases from J, with 22 bases between.

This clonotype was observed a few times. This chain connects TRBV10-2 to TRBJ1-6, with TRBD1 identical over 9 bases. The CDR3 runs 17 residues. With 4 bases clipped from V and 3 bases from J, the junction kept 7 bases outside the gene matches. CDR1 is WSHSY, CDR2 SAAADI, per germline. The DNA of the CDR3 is TGCGCCAGCAGTGGGGGACAGGGTTTGAGCTATAATTCACCCCTCCACTTT. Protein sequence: CASSGGQGLSYNSPLHF.

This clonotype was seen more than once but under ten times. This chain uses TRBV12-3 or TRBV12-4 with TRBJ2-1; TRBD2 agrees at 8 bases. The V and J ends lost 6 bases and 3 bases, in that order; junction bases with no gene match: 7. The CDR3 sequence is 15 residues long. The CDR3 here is CASRSRLALYNEQFF. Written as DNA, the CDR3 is TGTGCCAGCAGAAGTAGACTAGCGCTCTACAATGAGCAGTTCTTC.